These T cell receptor beta chains were read from a single sample in a study of CD8 T cells in Susac syndrome. TCRdb re-called the immunoSEQ multiplex PCR reads with MiXCR, one entry per CDR3 protein. This sample yields about 150,000 distinct CDR3 sequences, of which 85% to 95% are seen a single time; 0.16% belongs to the top ten. Source material: CD4+ T cells from PBMCs. Every receptor here comes from a human donor with Susac syndrome. CDR3s include the opening cysteine and the closing phenylalanine or tryptophan. A D gene is named only where the DNA matches it firmly. Rows may omit the clone size; those that give it use once, few, many or a size class.

j_gene: TRBJ2-1
abundance: .
v_gene: TRBV24-1
d_gene: .
CDR3aa: CATSPGAWNNEQFF
CDR3nt: TGTGCCACCAGTCCGGGGGCATGGAACAATGAGCAGTTCTTC

j_gene: TRBJ2-5
abundance: .
v_gene: TRBV15
d_gene: TRBD2
CDR3aa: CATTIGGRETQYF
CDR3nt: TGTGCCACCACCATCGGGGGGAGAGAGACCCAGTACTTC

j_gene: TRBJ2-3
abundance: .
v_gene: TRBV29-1
d_gene: TRBD2
CDR3aa: CSVDLAGGPLSTDTQYF
CDR3nt: TGCAGCGTTGATCTAGCGGGGGGACCCCTTTCCACAGATACGCAGTATTTT

j_gene: TRBJ1-2
abundance: .
v_gene: TRBV6-6
d_gene: TRBD1
CDR3aa: CASIPGQGNLGYTF
CDR3nt: TGTGCCAGTATCCCGGGACAGGGGAATTTGGGCTACACCTTC

j_gene: TRBJ1-5
abundance: .
v_gene: TRBV24-1
d_gene: TRBD1
CDR3aa: CASVEQGSWGTSWQPQHF
CDR3nt: TGTGCCTCCGTAGAACAGGGGTCGTGGGGAACTTCCTGGCAGCCCCAGCATTTT

j_gene: TRBJ2-1
abundance: .
v_gene: TRBV18
d_gene: .
CDR3aa: CASSAQGNNEQFF
CDR3nt: TGTGCCAGCTCAGCGCAGGGGAACAATGAGCAGTTCTTC

j_gene: TRBJ2-1
abundance: .
v_gene: TRBV29-1
d_gene: TRBD2
CDR3aa: CSVDAGGKYNEQFF
CDR3nt: TGCAGCGTTGATGCGGGGGGCAAGTACAATGAGCAGTTCTTC

j_gene: TRBJ2-7
abundance: .
v_gene: TRBV29-1
d_gene: TRBD1
CDR3aa: CSVGGGGQVYEQYF
CDR3nt: TGCAGCGTTGGAGGAGGAGGACAGGTCTACGAGCAGTACTTC

j_gene: TRBJ2-3
abundance: .
v_gene: TRBV11-2
d_gene: TRBD2
CDR3aa: CASSQGTSGALTDTQYF
CDR3nt: TGTGCCAGCAGCCAAGGGACTAGCGGAGCCCTCACAGATACGCAGTATTTT

j_gene: TRBJ2-3
abundance: .
v_gene: TRBV4-3
d_gene: TRBD2
CDR3aa: CASSPGVGASGGAGNTQYF
CDR3nt: TGCGCCAGCAGCCCGGGAGTTGGGGCTAGCGGGGGGGCGGGAAATACGCAGTATTTT

j_gene: TRBJ2-7
abundance: .
v_gene: TRBV20-1
d_gene: .
CDR3aa: CSAPGPYEQYF
CDR3nt: TGCAGTGCCCCGGGACCCTACGAGCAGTACTTC

j_gene: TRBJ1-2
abundance: .
v_gene: TRBV10-3
d_gene: TRBD1
CDR3aa: CAIPDRRDGGYTF
CDR3nt: TGTGCCATCCCGGACAGGCGGGACGGTGGCTACACCTTC

j_gene: TRBJ1-2
abundance: .
v_gene: TRBV9
d_gene: TRBD1
CDR3aa: CASSGQGEDGYTF
CDR3nt: TGTGCCAGCAGCGGACAGGGAGAGGATGGCTACACCTTC

j_gene: TRBJ2-1
abundance: .
v_gene: TRBV7-2
d_gene: TRBD2
CDR3aa: CASSQASGLEQFF
CDR3nt: TGTGCCAGCAGTCAAGCATCGGGACTAGAGCAGTTCTTC

j_gene: TRBJ2-7
abundance: .
v_gene: TRBV24-1
d_gene: TRBD1
CDR3aa: CATSDTKGAGEQYF
CDR3nt: TGTGCCACCAGTGATACCAAGGGGGCCGGCGAGCAGTACTTC

j_gene: TRBJ2-2
abundance: .
v_gene: TRBV15
d_gene: .
CDR3aa: CATSRDSPFSGELFF
CDR3nt: TGTGCCACCAGCAGAGATAGCCCTTTTTCCGGGGAGCTGTTTTTT

j_gene: TRBJ2-3
abundance: .
v_gene: TRBV3-1
d_gene: TRBD2
CDR3aa: CASSLAGGRDTQYF
CDR3nt: TGTGCCAGCAGCCTAGCGGGGGGGCGGGATACGCAGTATTTT

j_gene: TRBJ2-3
abundance: .
v_gene: TRBV20-1
d_gene: TRBD1
CDR3aa: CSAPNRDRGTDTQYF
CDR3nt: TGCAGTGCTCCGAACCGGGACAGGGGAACAGATACGCAGTATTTT

j_gene: TRBJ2-5
abundance: .
v_gene: TRBV29-1
d_gene: TRBD2
CDR3aa: CSVKTSGEQETQYF
CDR3nt: TGCAGCGTTAAGACTAGCGGGGAACAAGAGACCCAGTACTTC

j_gene: TRBJ1-1
abundance: .
v_gene: TRBV3-1
d_gene: .
CDR3aa: CASRLGGDTEAFF
CDR3nt: TGTGCCAGCAGACTCGGGGGGGACACTGAAGCTTTCTTT

j_gene: TRBJ1-1
abundance: once
v_gene: TRBV2
d_gene: .
CDR3aa: CASIIDGGGTEAFF
CDR3nt: TGTGCCAGCATTATCGACGGGGGGGGCACTGAAGCTTTCTTT